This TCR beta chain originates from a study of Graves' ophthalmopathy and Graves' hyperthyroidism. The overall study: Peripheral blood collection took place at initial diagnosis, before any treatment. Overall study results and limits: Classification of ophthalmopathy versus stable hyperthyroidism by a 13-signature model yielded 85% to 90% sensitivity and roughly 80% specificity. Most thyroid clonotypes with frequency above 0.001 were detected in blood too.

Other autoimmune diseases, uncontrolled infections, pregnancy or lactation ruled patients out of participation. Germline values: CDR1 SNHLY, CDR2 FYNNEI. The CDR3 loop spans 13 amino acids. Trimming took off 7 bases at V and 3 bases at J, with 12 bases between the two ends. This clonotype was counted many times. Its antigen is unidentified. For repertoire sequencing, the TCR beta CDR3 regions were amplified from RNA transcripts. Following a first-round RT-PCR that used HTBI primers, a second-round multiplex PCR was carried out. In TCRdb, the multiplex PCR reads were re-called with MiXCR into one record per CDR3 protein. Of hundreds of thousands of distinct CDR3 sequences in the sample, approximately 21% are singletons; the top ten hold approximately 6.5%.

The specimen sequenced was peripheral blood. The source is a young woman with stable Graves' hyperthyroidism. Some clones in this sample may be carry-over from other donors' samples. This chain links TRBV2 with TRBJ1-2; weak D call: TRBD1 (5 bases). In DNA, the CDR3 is TGTGCCAGCATCACGGGGACCTACTATGGCTACACCTTC. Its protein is CASITGTYYGYTF.